The next 8 T cell receptor beta chains were all read from a single sample in a study of CD8+CD57+ T cells in acquired aplastic anemia. Genomic DNA was employed as the template in profiling TCR beta VDJ and CDR3. TCRdb re-analysed the reads in MiXCR, keeping a single row per CDR3 protein. In the table there are around 400,000 distinct CDR3 sequences, around 68% of which are singletons. Sequenced input: sorted CD4+, CD8+, or CD8+CD57+ T cells (not recorded which) from PBMCs. The receptors derive from a human donor in good health, serving as a control.

On this clonotype: A much larger clone differs from this one at a single base, so this may be a read error. This is likely a read error, given that the CDR3 carries no conserved phenylalanine or tryptophan at its end. This chain uses TRBV5-5 with TRBJ1-4; D is ambiguous. Germline lookup yields CDR1 SGHKS and CDR2 YYEKEE (reference sequence). This CDR3 is built from 16 residues. Trimming took off 1 base at V and 4 bases at J, with 14 bases between the two ends. CDR3: CASSLFGGVVNEKLFL. DNA of the CDR3: TGTGCCAGCAGCTTGTTTGGTGGGGTGGTTAATGAAAAACTGTTTCTT.

The J gene is TRBJ2-3, the V gene TRBV7-8, with 13 bases that match TRBD2. The DNA end is a closer match to TRBJ2-5, so the J assignment may be wrong. Germline CDR1 is SGHVS and CDR2 is FQNEAQ. The CDR3 loop spans 16 amino acids. CDR3 sequence (DNA): TGTGCCAGCAGCTTAAATCGACTAGCGGGGGGCCAGACCCAGTACTTC. Translated, it gives CASSLNRLAGGQTQYF.

In this sample, this clonotype turned up once. The chain carries TRBV20-1 and TRBJ2-1, with 7 bases matching TRBD1. Germline V gene sequence: CDR1 DFQATT, CDR2 SNEGSKA (reference sequence). The CDR3 extends over 13 amino acids. V gave up 3 bases and J gave up 8 bases; unmatched junction bases: 7. The CDR3 region has the DNA TGCAGTGCTAGGTTGGTGGGACAGTATGAGCAGTTCTTC. Its protein is CSARLVGQYEQFF.

This clonotype was counted at least ten times. This chain joins TRBV20-1 and TRBJ2-3, with D unresolved. The CDR3 runs to 15 residues. The germline V and J ends were trimmed by 1 base and 6 bases, with 17 bases remaining between them. The germline V gene has CDR1 DFQATT and CDR2 SNEGSKA (reference sequence). CDR3: CSARGGRNTVDTQYF. The CDR3 DNA reads as TGCAGTGCTAGAGGAGGCAGAAATACGGTGGATACGCAGTATTTT.

This clonotype was seen a single time. The V call is TRBV14, the J call TRBJ2-3; no definite D call. Trimming removed 0 bases at V and 1 base at J, with 11 bases between. Germline CDR1 reads SGHDN; CDR2 reads FVKESK. The CDR3 is 16 amino acids. CDR3: CASSQEGSTRTDTQYF. In nucleotides, the CDR3 is TGTGCCAGCAGCCAAGAAGGGTCTACCCGCACAGATACGCAGTATTTT.

Of note for this clonotype: The junction departs from the called germline gene at one end, perhaps through a read error. V and J are TRBV7-9 and TRBJ1-5; TRBD1 matches 7 bases. The CDR3 length is 14 residues. Looked up from germline, CDR1 is SEHNR and CDR2 is FQNEAQ (reference sequence). The CDR3 loop is CASSCQGGPRAVLF. In DNA, the CDR3 is TGTGCCAGCAGCTGCCAGGGGGGCCCACGAGCAGTACTTTTT.

This sequence joins TRBV11-2 and TRBJ2-1, with D perhaps matching TRBD2 (5 bases). V was trimmed by 0 bases and J by 9 bases, leaving 12 bases between them. Per the germline V gene, CDR1 is SGHAT and CDR2 is FQNNGV. The CDR3 is 14 residues long. The CDR3 spells CASSLEGGPFEQFF. In DNA form, the CDR3 reads TGTGCCAGCAGCTTAGAGGGCGGGCCATTTGAGCAGTTCTTC.

V gene TRBV7-7 combines with J gene TRBJ2-7, with a tentative D call TRBD1 (5 bases). CDR1 and CDR2 from the germline V gene are SSHAT and FNYEAQ (reference sequence). V gave up 6 bases and J gave up 9 bases, with 21 bases separating them. The CDR3 has 14 residues. CDR3 DNA sequence: TGTGCCAGCAGATTGACAGCGAGAAGAGACACGCAGTACTTC. This sequence encodes CASRLTARRDTQYF.